The entry below describes one T cell receptor beta chain. Its specificity is unknown. At one end the junction does not follow the germline gene, possibly because of a read error. A second PCR, run for about 7 to 11 cycles, used a sample-barcoded 5' primer plus a J-beta primer mix. Template switching added a 12-random-nucleotide identifier to every cDNA molecule. In TCRdb, the 5' RACE reads were re-called with MiXCR into one record per CDR3 protein. In the table there are 550,000 to 700,000 distinct CDR3 sequences, 27% of which are singletons. The sample belongs to a study of blood T cells in healthy people across ages. Study-level results: When one million T cells were used, diversity estimates were thought to be underestimates.

The germline CDR1 and CDR2 sequences are SGHAT and FQDESV (reference sequence). The CDR3 spans 12 residues. This TCR was recovered from a woman between 70 and 85 years old in good health. Sequencing was carried out using blood. The chain links TRBV11-1 to TRBJ2-2; D call uncertain. The CDR3 DNA is TGTGCCAGCAGCTTGAACAGCGGGGAGCTGTTTTTT. This translates into CASSLNSGELFF. The full variable domain, rest sourced from reference TRBV11-1 and TRBJ2-2, is EAEVAQSPRYKITEKSQAVAFWCDPISGHATLYWYRQILGQGPELLVQFQDESVVDDSQLPKDRFSAERLKGVDSTLKIQPAELGDSAMYLCASSLNSGELFFGEGSRLTVL.